What follows describes a single TCR beta chain. The antigen is not known. The sample originates from a study of CD8 T cells in Susac syndrome. The authors reverse transcribed roughly 0.5 to 1 ug RNA with random hexamers. One entry per CDR3 protein, called by TCRdb with MiXCR from the immunoSEQ multiplex PCR reads. The data hold about 180,000 distinct CDR3 sequences, with roughly 94% observed a single time. Whole-study results and caveats: The study's TCR sequencing and HLA analysis covered a relatively small number of individuals, and the study acknowledged this.

This CDR3 spans 19 amino acids. V was pared by 5 bases and J by 4 bases, with 13 bases of the junction left unmatched. Per germline, CDR1 SGHAT and CDR2 FQNNGV. This chain uses TRBV11-2 with TRBJ2-3; 15 bases map to TRBD2. The receptor's source is a human donor with Susac syndrome. The sequencing input was CD4+ T cells from PBMCs. Written as DNA, the CDR3 is TGTGCCAGCAGCCCCCGTGGGACTAGCGGGGGGCTGGGGTCAGATACGCAGTATTTT. Residues: CASSPRGTSGGLGSDTQYF.